Given below is one T cell receptor beta chain in context. Its antigen is still unknown. This likely traces to a read error, being one base from a far larger clone. Specified time point: newly diagnosed GD, antithyroid drugs for less than 3 months. The TCR library used RNA extracted from PBMCs. Recruitment took place at an endocrinology department in Xi'an, China. The sample belongs to a study of regulatory T cells in long-lasting Graves disease. Study results and limitations: When disease was persistent, TRBV28, TRBJ1-2 and TRBJ2-5 were the favored segments. Persistent Graves' patients showed a TCR diversity that was lower than that of newly diagnosed ones.

Arm-PCR of CDR3 regions and iRepertoire HTBI primers were the basis on which TCR beta libraries were built. One entry per CDR3 protein, called by TCRdb with MiXCR from the multiplex PCR reads. This sample has 350,000 to 550,000 distinct CDR3 sequences, with 11% to 15% found just once. V shed 4 bases and J 13 bases; nucleotides not matched to a gene: 19. The CDR3 has 16 residues. Per the germline V gene, CDR1 is SGHRS and CDR2 is YFSETQ. These data also featured in a second study, about T cells in Graves' hyperthyroidism and ophthalmopathy.

The J gene is TRBJ2-4, the V gene TRBV5-1; 8 bases fit TRBD1. This sample comprised peripheral blood mononuclear cells (PBMCs), obtained at new diagnosis, from a patient treated with antithyroid drugs. The clonotype comes from a woman in her forties or fifties with Graves disease. The CDR3 DNA reads TGCGCCAGCAGCCTGACAGGGGTCGGCCCCTACAATGAGCAGTACTTC. This codes for CASSLTGVGPYNEQYF.